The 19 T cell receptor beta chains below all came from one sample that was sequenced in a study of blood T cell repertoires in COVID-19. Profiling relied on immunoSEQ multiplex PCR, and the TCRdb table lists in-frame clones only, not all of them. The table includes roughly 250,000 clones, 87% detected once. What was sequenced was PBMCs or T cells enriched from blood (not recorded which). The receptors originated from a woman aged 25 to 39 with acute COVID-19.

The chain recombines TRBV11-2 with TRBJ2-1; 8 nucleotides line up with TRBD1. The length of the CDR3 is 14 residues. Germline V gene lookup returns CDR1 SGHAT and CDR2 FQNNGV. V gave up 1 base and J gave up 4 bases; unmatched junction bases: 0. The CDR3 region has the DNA TGTGCCAGCAGCTTAGGGGACAGGTACAATGAGCAGTTCTTC. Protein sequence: CASSLGDRYNEQFF.

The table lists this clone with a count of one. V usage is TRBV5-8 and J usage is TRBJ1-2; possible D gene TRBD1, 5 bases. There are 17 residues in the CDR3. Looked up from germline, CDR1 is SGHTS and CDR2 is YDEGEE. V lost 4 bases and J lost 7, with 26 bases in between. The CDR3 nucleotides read TGTGCCAGCAGCCCCACCCCACCTAGAATCGGGGGGTCTGGCTACACCTTC. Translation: CASSPTPPRIGGSGYTF.

As DNA, the CDR3 is TGTGCCAGCCTGGGTCCTGGGGCACTTCAGAACACTGAAGCTTTCTTT. Translation gives CASLGPGALQNTEAFF. The rearrangement links TRBV28 to TRBJ1-1; tentative D call: TRBD1 (5 bases). Trimming took 8 bases from V and 1 from J, leaving 20 bases between them. The CDR3 runs 16 residues. Per the germline V gene, CDR1 is MDHEN and CDR2 is SYDVKM.

CDR3 in DNA: TGTGCCTGGAGTGTACTTGGCGGGGGGTACACAGATACGCAGTATTTT. It encodes CAWSVLGGGYTDTQYF. The chain uses TRBV30 and TRBJ2-3; 8 bases align to TRBD2. The CDR3 consists of 16 residues. Germline CDR1 is GTSNPN and CDR2 is SVGIG (reference sequence). V trimming: 0 bases; J trimming: 2 bases; junction bases outside the gene matches: 7.

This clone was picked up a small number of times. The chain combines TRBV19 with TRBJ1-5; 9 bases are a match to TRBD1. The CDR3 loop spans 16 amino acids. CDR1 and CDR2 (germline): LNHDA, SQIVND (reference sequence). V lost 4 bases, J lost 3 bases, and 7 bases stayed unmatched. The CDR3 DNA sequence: TGTGCCAGTAGTAGGCAGGGACAGGGCCTCAATCAGCCCCAGCATTTT. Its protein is CASSRQGQGLNQPQHF.

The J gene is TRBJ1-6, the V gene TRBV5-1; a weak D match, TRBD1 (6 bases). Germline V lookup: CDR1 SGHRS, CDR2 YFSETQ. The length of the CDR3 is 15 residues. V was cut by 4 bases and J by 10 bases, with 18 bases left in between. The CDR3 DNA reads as TGCGCCAGCAGCACAGAACAGGGATTCGGATCACCCCTCCACTTT. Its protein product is CASSTEQGFGSPLHF.

CDR3 region: CASSKQGAEIRNQPQHF. In DNA form, the CDR3 reads TGTGCCAGTAGTAAACAGGGGGCGGAAATTCGCAATCAGCCCCAGCATTTT. The chain carries TRBV19 and TRBJ1-5; 9 bases map to TRBD1. Per germline, CDR1 LNHDA and CDR2 SQIVND (reference sequence). This CDR3 has 17 residues. J was trimmed by 2 bases and V by 4 bases; bases with no gene match: 9.

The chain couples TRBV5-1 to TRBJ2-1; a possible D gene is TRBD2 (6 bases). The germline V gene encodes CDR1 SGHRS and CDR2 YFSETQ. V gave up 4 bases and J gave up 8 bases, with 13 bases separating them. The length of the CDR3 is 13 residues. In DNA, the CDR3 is TGCGCCAGCAGCCCCGGTTGGGGGGATGAGCAGTTCTTC. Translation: CASSPGWGDEQFF.

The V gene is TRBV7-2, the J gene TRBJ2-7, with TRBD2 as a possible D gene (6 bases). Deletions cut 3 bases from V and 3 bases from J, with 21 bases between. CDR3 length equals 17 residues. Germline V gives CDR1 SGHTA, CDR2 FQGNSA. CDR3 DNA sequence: TGTGCCAGCAGCTTCCCCGGAGGGCCCCGGGAAAGCTACGAGCAGTACTTC. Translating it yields CASSFPGGPRESYEQYF.

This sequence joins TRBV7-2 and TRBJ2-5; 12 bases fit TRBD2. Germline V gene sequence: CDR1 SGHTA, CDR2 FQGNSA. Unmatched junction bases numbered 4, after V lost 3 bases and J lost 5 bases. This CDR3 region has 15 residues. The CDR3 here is CASSFLAGGRETQYF. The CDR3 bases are TGTGCCAGCAGCTTTCTAGCGGGAGGGCGGGAGACCCAGTACTTC.

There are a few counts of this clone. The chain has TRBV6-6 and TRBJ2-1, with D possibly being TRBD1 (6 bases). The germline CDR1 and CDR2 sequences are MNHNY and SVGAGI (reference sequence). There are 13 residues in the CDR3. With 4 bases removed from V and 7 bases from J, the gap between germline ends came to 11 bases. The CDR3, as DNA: TGTGCCAGCAGTTCTAACAGGGAGAATGAGCAGTTCTTC. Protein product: CASSSNRENEQFF.

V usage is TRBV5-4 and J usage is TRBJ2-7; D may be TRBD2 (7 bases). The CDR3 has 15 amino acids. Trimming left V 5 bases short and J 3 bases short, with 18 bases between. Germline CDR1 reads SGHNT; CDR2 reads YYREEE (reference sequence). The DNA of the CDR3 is TGTGCCAGCAGGGCGGGGGCGGGGGAGATCTACGAGCAGTACTTC. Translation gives CASRAGAGEIYEQYF.

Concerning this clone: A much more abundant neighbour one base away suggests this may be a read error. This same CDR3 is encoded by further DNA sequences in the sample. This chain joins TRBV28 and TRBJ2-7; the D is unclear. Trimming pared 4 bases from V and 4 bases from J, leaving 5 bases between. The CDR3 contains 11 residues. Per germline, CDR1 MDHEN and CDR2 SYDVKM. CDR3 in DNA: TGTGCCAGCAGTTGGAGTTACGAGCAGTACTTC. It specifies CASSWSYEQYF.

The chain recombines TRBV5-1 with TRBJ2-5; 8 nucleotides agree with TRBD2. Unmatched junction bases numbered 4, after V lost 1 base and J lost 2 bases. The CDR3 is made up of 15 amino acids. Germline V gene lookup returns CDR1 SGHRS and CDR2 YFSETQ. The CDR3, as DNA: TGCGCCAGCAGCTTGAGGGGCGGGGGGCAAGAGACCCAGTACTTC. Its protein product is CASSLRGGGQETQYF.

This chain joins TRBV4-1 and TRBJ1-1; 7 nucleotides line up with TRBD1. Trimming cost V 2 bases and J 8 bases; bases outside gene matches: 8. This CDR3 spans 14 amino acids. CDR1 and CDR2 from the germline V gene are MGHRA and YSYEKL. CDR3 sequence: CASSQLEQGPEAFF. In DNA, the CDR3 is TGCGCCAGCAGCCAATTAGAACAGGGGCCGGAAGCTTTCTTT.

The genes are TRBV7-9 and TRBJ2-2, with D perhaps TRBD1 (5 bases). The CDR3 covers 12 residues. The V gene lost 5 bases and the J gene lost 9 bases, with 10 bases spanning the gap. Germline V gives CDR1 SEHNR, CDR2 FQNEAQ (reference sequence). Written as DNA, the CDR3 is TGTGCCAGCAGCCCGATGGGGCGGGAGCTGTTTTTT. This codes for CASSPMGRELFF.

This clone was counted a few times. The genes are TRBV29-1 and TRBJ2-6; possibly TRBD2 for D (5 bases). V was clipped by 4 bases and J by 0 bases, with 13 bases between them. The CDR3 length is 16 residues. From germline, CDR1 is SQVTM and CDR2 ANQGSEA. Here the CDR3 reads CSVARDIDSGANVLTF. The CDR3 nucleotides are TGCAGCGTTGCCCGGGATATAGACTCTGGGGCCAACGTCCTGACTTTC.

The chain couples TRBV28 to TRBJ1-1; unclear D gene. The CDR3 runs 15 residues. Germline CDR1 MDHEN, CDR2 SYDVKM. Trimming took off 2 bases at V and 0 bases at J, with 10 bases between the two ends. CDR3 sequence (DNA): TGTGCCAGCAGTTTAGGGCCCTTAATGAACACTGAAGCTTTCTTT. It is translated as CASSLGPLMNTEAFF.

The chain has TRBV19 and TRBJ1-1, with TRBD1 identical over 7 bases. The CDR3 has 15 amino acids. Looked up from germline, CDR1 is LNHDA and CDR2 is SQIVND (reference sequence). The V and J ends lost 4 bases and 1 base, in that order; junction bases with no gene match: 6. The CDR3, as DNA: TGTGCCAGTAGTACCCTCGACAGGGCGAACACTGAAGCTTTCTTT. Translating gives CASSTLDRANTEAFF.